This T cell receptor (beta chain) was observed in a study of cytomegalovirus exposure and HLA in healthy donors. Findings and caveats of the study: A further, later analysis showed that HLA-associated TCR beta chains (compared with equally common others) were more clonally expanded. The authors confirmed in vitro that a few CMV-associated chains were specific for CMV antigens.

This PCR relied on a set of 60 Vbeta primers and 13 Jbeta primers. How the authors handled the data: An analysis performed later counted roughly 79 million unique TCR beta chains (roughly 11 million of them shared). Repertoires were generated with immunoSEQ multiplex PCR, while TCRdb's copy carries only in-frame clones and drops some. V and J calls and clone size are copied from that table; D and trimming were computed from the DNA. In the table there are fewer than 200,000 clones, 79% of which are singletons. Germline-derived CDR1 and CDR2 are SGHDT and YYEEEE. The CDR3 has 14 amino acids. On this clone itself: Its target is unknown.

J is TRBJ2-5 and V is TRBV5-6; tentative D call: TRBD1 (6 bases). The end of the DNA is better explained by TRBJ2-7, so the J call may be wrong. This clonotype originated in a middle-aged man in good health and CMV-seronegative. The sample comprised PBMCs. The CDR3 reads CASSLEQGSYEQYF. CDR3 sequence (DNA): TGTGCCAGCAGCTTGGAACAGGGAAGCTACGAGCAGTACTTC.